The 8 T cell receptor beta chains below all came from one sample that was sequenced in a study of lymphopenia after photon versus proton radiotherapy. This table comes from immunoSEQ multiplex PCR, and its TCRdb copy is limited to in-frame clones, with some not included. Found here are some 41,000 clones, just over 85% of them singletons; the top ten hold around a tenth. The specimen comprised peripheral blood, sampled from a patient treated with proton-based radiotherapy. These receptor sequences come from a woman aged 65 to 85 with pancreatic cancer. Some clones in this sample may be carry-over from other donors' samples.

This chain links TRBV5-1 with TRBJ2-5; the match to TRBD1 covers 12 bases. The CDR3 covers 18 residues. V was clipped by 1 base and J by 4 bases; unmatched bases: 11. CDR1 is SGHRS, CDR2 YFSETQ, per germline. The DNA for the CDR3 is TGCGCCAGCAGCTTGAGACGGGACAGGGGGCGCCGGGGAGAGACCCAGTACTTC. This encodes CASSLRRDRGRRGETQYF.

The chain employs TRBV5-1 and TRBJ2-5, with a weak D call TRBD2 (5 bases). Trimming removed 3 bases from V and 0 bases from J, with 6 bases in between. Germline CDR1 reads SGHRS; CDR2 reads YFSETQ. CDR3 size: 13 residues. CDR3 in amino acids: CASSSGYQETQYF. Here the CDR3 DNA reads TGCGCCAGCAGCTCGGGGTACCAAGAGACCCAGTACTTC.

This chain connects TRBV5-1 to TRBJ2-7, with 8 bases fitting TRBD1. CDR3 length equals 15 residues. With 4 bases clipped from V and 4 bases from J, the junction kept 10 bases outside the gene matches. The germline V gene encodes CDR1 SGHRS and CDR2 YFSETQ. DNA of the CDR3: TGCGCCAGCAGCCCCGAGGGACAGGTGGCATACGAGCAGTACTTC. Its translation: CASSPEGQVAYEQYF.

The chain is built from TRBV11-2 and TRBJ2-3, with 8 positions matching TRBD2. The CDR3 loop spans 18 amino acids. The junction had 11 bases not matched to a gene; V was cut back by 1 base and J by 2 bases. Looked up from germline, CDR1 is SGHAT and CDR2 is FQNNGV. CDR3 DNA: TGTGCCAGCAGCTTAGTAGCTAGCGGGCCCCCTCCCACAGATACGCAGTATTTT. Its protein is CASSLVASGPPPTDTQYF.

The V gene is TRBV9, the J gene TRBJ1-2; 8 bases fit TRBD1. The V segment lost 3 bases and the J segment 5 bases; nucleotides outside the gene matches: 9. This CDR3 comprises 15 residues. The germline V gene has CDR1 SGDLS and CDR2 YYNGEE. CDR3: CASSASGTGSYGYTF. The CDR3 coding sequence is TGTGCCAGCAGCGCTTCCGGGACAGGTTCTTATGGCTACACCTTC.

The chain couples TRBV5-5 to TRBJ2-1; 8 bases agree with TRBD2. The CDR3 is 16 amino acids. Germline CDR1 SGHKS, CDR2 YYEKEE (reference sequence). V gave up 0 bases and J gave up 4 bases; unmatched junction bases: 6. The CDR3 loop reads CASSLEGSGTYNEQFF. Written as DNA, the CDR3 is TGTGCCAGCAGCTTGGAGGGTAGCGGGACTTACAATGAGCAGTTCTTC.

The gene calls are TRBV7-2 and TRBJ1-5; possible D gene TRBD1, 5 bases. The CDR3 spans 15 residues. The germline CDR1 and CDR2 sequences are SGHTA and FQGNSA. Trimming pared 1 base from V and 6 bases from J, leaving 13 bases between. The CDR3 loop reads CASSLDPGGSQPQHF. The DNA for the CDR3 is TGTGCCAGCAGCTTAGATCCGGGGGGAAGTCAGCCCCAGCATTTT.

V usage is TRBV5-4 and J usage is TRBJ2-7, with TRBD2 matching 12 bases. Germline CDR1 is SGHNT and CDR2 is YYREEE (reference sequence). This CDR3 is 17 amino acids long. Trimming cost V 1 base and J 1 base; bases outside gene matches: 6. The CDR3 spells CASSLSLAGGLSYEQYF. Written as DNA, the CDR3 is TGTGCCAGCAGCTTGAGTCTAGCGGGAGGGTTATCCTACGAGCAGTACTTC.